The T cell receptor (beta chain) described here comes from a study of pediatric ulcerative colitis. During colonoscopy, one to two rectal pinch biopsies were collected. CDR1 and CDR2 from the germline V gene are SGHNT and YYREEE (reference sequence). CDR3 size: 15 residues. V lost 3 bases and J lost 1, with 12 bases in between. In the case of this clone: Antigen specificity is unknown.

Sequencing was at survey level. The protocol was immunoSEQ multiplex PCR, while the TCRdb copy is restricted to in-frame clones and leaves out a portion. Of roughly 49,000 clones in the sample, around 76% are singletons; the top ten hold over 3%. General study findings and limits: In rectum, acute severe colitis had expanded clones and less diversity. Blood-rectal clonal overlap within each person was significantly higher in ulcerative colitis patients than controls. All ulcerative colitis patients, but no controls, carried a couple of rectal clonotypes.

This TCR derives from a girl between 5 and 17 years old with moderate ulcerative colitis. The chain is built from TRBV5-4 and TRBJ2-3; D uncertain. Sequences were obtained from gut tissue. CDR3 sequence (DNA): TGTGCCAGCAGCTCCGGGCTGCACGGCACAGATACGCAGTATTTT. Translation: CASSSGLHGTDTQYF.